Sequencing of this T cell receptor (beta chain) was carried out in a study of cytomegalovirus exposure and HLA in healthy donors. A few counts support this clone. Antigen: not known. Study-level points and caveats: Rare TCR sequences predominated, though certain public TCRs were found in many donors.

Everyone who donated was a healthy bone marrow donor. V lost 2 bases and J lost 6; bases outside the gene matches: 8. Germline V gene data show CDR1 as SGDLS and CDR2 as YYNGEE. The length of the CDR3 is 14 residues. It was with 60 Vbeta and 13 Jbeta primers that the PCR ran. This table comes from immunoSEQ multiplex PCR, and its TCRdb copy is limited to in-frame clones, with some not included. The sample gives 150,000 to 200,000 clones, about 10% of which show up once; 1% to 1.5% is in the top ten. Source material: PBMCs. The rearrangement joins TRBV9 to TRBJ2-7; 7 nucleotides align to TRBD1. This clonotype originated in a woman in her twenties or thirties in good health and CMV-seropositive. CDR3 loop: CASSVGQVRGEQYF. CDR3 coding DNA: TGTGCCAGCAGCGTTGGACAGGTTCGGGGCGAGCAGTACTTC.